The source of this T cell receptor beta chain is a study of beta chain features in type 1 diabetes. In the study overall: Patients did not differ from healthy donors in age, gender or cell yield.

This CDR3 is 16 amino acids long. Trimming removed 5 bases from V and 0 bases from J; junction bases left unmatched: 5. CDR1 is SGHAT and CDR2 is FQNNGV in the germline V gene. Expressed TCRB transcripts were sequenced after all isolated RNA was converted to cDNA. An average of about 3.57 million reads was obtained for naive, central memory and regulatory T cell samples. Profiled with immunoSEQ multiplex PCR; TCRdb holds only in-frame clones, not every one. The table includes some 330,000 clones, approximately 11% detected once. This sequence originates from a woman aged 25 to 39 in good health. The chain carries TRBV11-2 and TRBJ1-4; 8 bases are a match to TRBD1. The sequenced sample consisted of naive CD4+ T cells from blood. CDR3 nucleotides: TGTGCCAGCAGCCCTCAGGGGGCGGCAACTAATGAAAAACTGTTTTTT. It yields the protein CASSPQGAATNEKLFF.